This T cell receptor (beta chain) was found in a study of cytomegalovirus exposure and HLA in healthy donors. Nominally healthy donors provided the samples, though records likely missed some immune exposures. Vbeta (60) and Jbeta (13) primers were used in the PCR. Using immunoSEQ multiplex PCR, the repertoire was profiled, and TCRdb retains in-frame clones only, with some absent. The sample shows approximately 160,000 clones, 65% to 80% of them seen only once. Study outcomes and limitations: Upon later analysis, HLA-associated TCR beta chains proved more clonally expanded than other, equally common chains. In an earlier analysis, most TCR beta V segments were productive about 90% or about 30% of the time. Testing in vitro showed three CMV-associated chains specific for CMV antigens.

Regarding this clone: Its antigen remains unidentified.

The source is a woman in her thirties or forties in good health and CMV-seropositive. Sequenced input: PBMCs.

Here the CDR3 reads CASSSPSGGTETQYF. The CDR3 DNA reads as TGCGCCAGCAGCTCCCCTAGCGGGGGGACGGAGACCCAGTACTTC. The J gene is TRBJ2-5, the V gene TRBV5-1; TRBD2 matches 11 bases. This CDR3 contains 15 residues. Trimming removed 3 bases from V and 5 bases from J; junction bases left unmatched: 6. Germline V gene data show CDR1 as SGHRS and CDR2 as YFSETQ.